The T cell receptor (beta chain) under discussion was sequenced for a study of CD8 T cells in ankylosing spondylitis. Study-wide findings and caveats: Disease-linked clones had a CD8+ phenotype and relatively low frequency in peripheral blood. Seven or eight highly homologous variants made up a TCR beta motif, and this motif appeared characteristic of ankylosing spondylitis blood.

In this sample, this clonotype turned up a few times. Its antigen is unidentified. V was clipped by 7 bases and J by 8 bases; unmatched bases: 15. The germline gives CDR1 LGHDT, CDR2 YNNKEL (reference sequence). The CDR3 runs to 16 residues. Preparation of TCR beta libraries was done by quantitative 5'-RACE with molecular barcodes. TCRdb re-called the 5' RACE reads with MiXCR, one entry per CDR3 protein. The sample holds 250,000 to 350,000 distinct CDR3 sequences, 20% seen once. The sequence was collected from a male donor with ankylosing spondylitis or in good health (not recorded which). V gene TRBV3-1 combines with J gene TRBJ2-1, with TRBD1 matching over 9 bases. The sequenced material came from blood, either unsorted or a sorted T cell fraction (not recorded which). This chain's CDR3 is CASTPYGTGSLHEQFF. The CDR3 DNA reads as TGTGCCAGCACTCCGTACGGGACAGGGTCCCTCCATGAGCAGTTCTTC.